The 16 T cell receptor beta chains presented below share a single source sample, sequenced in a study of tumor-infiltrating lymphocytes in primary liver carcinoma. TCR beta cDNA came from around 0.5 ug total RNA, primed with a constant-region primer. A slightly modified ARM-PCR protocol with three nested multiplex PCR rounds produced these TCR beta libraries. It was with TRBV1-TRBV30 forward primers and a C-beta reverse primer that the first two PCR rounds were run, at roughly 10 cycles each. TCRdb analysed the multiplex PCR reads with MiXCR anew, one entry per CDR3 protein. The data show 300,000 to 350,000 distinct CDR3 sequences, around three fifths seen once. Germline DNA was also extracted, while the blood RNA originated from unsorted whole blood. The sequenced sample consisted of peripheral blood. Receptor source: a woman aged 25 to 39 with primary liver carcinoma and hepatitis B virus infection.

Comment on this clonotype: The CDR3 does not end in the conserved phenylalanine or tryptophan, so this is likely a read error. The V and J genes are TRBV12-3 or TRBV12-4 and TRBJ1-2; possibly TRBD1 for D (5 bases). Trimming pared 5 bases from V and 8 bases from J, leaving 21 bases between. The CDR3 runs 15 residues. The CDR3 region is CASSPHITGAGGYTS. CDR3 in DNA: TGTGCCAGCAGTCCCCACATAACTGGGGCTGGGGGCTACACCTCC.

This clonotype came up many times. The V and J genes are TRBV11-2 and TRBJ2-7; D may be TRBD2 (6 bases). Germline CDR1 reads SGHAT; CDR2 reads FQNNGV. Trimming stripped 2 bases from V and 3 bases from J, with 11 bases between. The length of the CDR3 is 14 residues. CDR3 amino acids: CASSLHTSYYEQYF. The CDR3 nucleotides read TGTGCCAGCAGCTTACATACTAGCTACTACGAGCAGTACTTC.

The CDR3 loop reads CASSPRPGGKVFNEQFF. CDR3 DNA: TGTGCCAGCTCACCACGACCAGGCGGGAAGGTTTTCAATGAGCAGTTCTTC. The chain has TRBV18 and TRBJ2-1; possible D gene TRBD2, 6 bases. The germline V gene has CDR1 KGHSH and CDR2 LQKENI. This CDR3 is built from 17 residues. V lost 1 base to trimming and J lost 6 bases, with 19 bases between them.

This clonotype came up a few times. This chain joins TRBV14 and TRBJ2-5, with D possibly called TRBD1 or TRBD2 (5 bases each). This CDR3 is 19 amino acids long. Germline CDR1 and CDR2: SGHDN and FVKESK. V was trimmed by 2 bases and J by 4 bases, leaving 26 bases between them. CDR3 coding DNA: TGTGCCAGCAGCCAACTGCCGGGACGGACGGCGAAGGTTGGAGAGACCCAGTACTTC. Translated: CASSQLPGRTAKVGETQYF.

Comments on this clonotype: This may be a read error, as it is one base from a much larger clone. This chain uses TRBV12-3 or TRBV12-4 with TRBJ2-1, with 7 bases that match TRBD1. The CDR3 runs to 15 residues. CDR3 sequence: CASGPTGDIYSEQFF. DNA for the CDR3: TGTGCCAGCGGGCCAACAGGGGACATCTACAGTGAGCAGTTCTTC.

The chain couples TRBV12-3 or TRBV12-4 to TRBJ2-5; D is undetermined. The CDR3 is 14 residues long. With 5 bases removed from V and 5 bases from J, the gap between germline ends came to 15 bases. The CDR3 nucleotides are TGTGCCAGCAGTGGGGAACATGGCATGGAGACCCAGTACTTC. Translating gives CASSGEHGMETQYF.

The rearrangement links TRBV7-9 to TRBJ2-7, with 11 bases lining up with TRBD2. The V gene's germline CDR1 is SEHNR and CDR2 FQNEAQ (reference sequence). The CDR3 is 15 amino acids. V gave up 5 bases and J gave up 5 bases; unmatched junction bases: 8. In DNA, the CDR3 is TGTGCCAGCAGCCGTGTCCTAGCGGGAGGAAACGAGCAGTACTTC. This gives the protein CASSRVLAGGNEQYF.

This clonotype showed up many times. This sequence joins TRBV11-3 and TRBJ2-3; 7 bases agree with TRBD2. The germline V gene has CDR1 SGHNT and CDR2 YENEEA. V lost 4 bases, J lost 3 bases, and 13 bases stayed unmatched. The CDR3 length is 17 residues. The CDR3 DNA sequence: TGTGCCAGCAGCTCCTGGGGGGGAGATGGAGGGACAGATACGCAGTATTTT. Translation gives CASSSWGGDGGTDTQYF. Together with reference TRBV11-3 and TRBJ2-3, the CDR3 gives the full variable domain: EAGVVQSPRYKIIEKKQPVAFWCNPISGHNTLYWYLQNLGQGPELLIRYENEEAVDDSQLPKDRFSAERLKGVDSTLKIQPAELGDSAVYLCASSSWGGDGGTDTQYFGPGTRLTVL.

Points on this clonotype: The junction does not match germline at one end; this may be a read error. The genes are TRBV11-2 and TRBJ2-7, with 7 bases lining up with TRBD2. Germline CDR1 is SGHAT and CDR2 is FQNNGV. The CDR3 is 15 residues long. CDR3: CASSFGELAGVELYF. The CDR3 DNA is TGTGCCAGCAGCTTTGGGGAGTTAGCGGGTGTTGAGCTGTACTTC.

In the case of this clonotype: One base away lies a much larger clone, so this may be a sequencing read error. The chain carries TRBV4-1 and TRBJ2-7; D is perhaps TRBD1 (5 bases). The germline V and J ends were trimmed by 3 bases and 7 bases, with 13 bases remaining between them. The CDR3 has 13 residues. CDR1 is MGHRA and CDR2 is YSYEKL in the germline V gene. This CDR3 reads CASSHQGLREQYF. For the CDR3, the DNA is TGCGCCAGCAGCCATCAGGGATTAAGAGAGCAGTACTTC.

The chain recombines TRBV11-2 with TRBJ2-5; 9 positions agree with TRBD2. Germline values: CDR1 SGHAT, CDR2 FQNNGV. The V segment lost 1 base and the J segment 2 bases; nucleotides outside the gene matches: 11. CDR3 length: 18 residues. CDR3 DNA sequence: TGTGCCAGCAGCTTAGGTGGGACTAGCTGGAGTCGGCAAGAGACCCAGTACTTC. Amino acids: CASSLGGTSWSRQETQYF.

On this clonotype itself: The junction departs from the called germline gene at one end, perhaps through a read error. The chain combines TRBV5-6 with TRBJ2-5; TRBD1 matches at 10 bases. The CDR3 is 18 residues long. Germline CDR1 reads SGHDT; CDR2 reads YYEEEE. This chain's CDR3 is CASSLEGQGRVASNSPGF. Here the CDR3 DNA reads TGTGCCAGCAGCTTGGAGGGACAGGGGAGGGTTGCGTCCAACTCCCCCGGTTTC.

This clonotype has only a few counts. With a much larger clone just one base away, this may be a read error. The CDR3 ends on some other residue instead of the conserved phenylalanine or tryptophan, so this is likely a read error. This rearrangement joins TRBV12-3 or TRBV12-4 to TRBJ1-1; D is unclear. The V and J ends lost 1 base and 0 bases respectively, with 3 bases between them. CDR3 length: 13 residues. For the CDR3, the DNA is TGTGCCAGCAGTTTAGGAATGAACACTGAAGCTTTCCTT. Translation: CASSLGMNTEAFL.

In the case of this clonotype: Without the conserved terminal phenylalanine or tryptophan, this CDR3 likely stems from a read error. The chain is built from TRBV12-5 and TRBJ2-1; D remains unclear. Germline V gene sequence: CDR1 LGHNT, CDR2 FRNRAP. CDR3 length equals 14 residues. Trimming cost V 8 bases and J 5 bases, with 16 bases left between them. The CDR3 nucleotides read TGTGCTAGTAGTAAGTGGGAAAGCAACAATGAGCAGTTCGTC. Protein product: CASSKWESNNEQFV.

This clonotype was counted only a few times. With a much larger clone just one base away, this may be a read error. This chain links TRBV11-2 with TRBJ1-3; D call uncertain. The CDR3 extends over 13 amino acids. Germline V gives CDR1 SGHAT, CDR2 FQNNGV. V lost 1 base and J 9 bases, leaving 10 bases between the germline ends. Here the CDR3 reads CASSLVGRLTIYF. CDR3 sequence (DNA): TGTGCCAGCAGCTTAGTAGGTCGCCTCACCATATATTTT.

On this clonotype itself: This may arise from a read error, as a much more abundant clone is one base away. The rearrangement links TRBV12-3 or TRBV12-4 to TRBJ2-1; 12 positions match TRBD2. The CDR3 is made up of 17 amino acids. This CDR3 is CDSSHDALAGGYNEQFF. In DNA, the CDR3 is TGTGACAGCAGCCACGACGCCCTAGCGGGAGGGTACAATGAGCAGTTCTTC.